The clone carrying this T cell receptor (beta chain) was recorded only once. The sample comes from a study of blood T cell repertoires in COVID-19. Study overall: Acute-phase and convalescent COVID-19 samples originated in the United States, Italy and Spain.

Original data processing: Cell counts per sample came from amplifying reference gene primers. Assay: immunoSEQ multiplex PCR; the TCRdb copy retains only in-frame clones and omits some. That table is the source of V, J and clone size, and D and trimming were worked out from the DNA. The sample records roughly 25,000 clones, about two thirds being singletons. This TCR was sampled from a woman aged 80 or older with acute or convalescent COVID-19. The sample was peripheral blood.

In DNA, the CDR3 is TGTGCCAGTAGTCCCCGGACAGGGGGAGTTGTTGAAGCTTTCTTT. This gives the protein CASSPRTGGVVEAFF. This rearrangement joins TRBV19 to TRBJ1-1; 10 bases match TRBD1. Germline V gene data show CDR1 as LNHDA and CDR2 as SQIVND (reference sequence). The CDR3 covers 15 residues. The ends lost 5 bases at V and 7 bases at J; junction bases unmatched: 10.